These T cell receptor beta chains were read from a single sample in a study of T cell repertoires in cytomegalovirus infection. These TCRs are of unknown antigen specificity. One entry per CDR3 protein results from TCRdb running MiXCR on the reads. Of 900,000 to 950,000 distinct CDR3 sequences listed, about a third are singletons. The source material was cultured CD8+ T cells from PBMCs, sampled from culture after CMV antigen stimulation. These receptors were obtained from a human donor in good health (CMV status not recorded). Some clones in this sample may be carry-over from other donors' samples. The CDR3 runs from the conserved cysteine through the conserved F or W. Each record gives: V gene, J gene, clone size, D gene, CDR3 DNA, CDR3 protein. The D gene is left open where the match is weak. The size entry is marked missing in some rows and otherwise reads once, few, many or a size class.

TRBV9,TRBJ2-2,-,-,TGTGCCAGCAGCGTACCCCAGGGGAGGGGATACACCGGGGAGCTGTTTTTT,CASSVPQGRGYTGELFF
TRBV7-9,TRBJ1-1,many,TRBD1,TGTGCCAGCAGCTCGACCGGGACAGGGGGCTGGGACACTGAAGCTTTCTTT,CASSSTGTGGWDTEAFF
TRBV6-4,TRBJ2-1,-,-,TGTGCCAGCAGTGACTCGACTAACGGGAATGAGCAGTTCTTC,CASSDSTNGNEQFF
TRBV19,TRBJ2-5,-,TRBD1,TGTGCCAGTAGGCCCCCGGACAGGCAAGAGACCCAGTACTTC,CASRPPDRQETQYF
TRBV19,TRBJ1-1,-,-,TGTGCCAGTAGTTCCAGGGAGCAGGCGAACACTGAAGCTTTCTTT,CASSSREQANTEAFF
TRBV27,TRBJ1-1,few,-,TGTGCCAGCAGTGTGGGATGGTACACTGAAGCTTTCTTT,CASSVGWYTEAFF
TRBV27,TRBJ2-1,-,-,TGTGCCAGCAGTTTTAGCCTGCCGGAGGATCCGATACGCAATGAGCAGTTCTTC,CASSFSLPEDPIRNEQFF
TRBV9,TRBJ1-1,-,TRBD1,TGTGCCAGCAGCGTAGGGCAGGGGGTCACTGAAGCTTTCTTT,CASSVGQGVTEAFF
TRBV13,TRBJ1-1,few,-,TGTGCCAGCAGCTCTTCCCCTTTTTTCGGAACTGAAGCTTTCTTT,CASSSSPFFGTEAFF
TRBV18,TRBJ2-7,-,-,TGTGCCAGCTCACCCTCGGGATCGGCCTACGAGCAGTACTTC,CASSPSGSAYEQYF
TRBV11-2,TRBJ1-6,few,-,TGTGCCAGCAGCTTAGAGACTAATTCACCCCTCCACTTT,CASSLETNSPLHF
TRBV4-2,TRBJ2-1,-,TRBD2,TGTGCCAGCAGCCAAGATTGGCTAGCGGTCTCCTACAATGAGCAGTTCTTC,CASSQDWLAVSYNEQFF
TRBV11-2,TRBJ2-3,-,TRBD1,TGTGCCAGCAGACACTTGGACAGGGCGTCGACAGATACGCAGTATTTT,CASRHLDRASTDTQYF
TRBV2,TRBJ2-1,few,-,TGTGCCAGCAGTGAAGTCCTTGGGAGGTCCAATGAGCAGTTCTTC,CASSEVLGRSNEQFF
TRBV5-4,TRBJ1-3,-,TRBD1,TGTGCCACCGGACAGGGTGGAAACACCATATATTTT,CATGQGGNTIYF
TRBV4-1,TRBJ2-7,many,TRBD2,TGCGCCAGCAGCCAAGTAACTAGCGGGGACTTCTACGAGCAGTACTTC,CASSQVTSGDFYEQYF
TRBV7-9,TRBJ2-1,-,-,TGTGCCAGCAGCTTAGCGCGACTGCACTCCTACAATGAGCAGTTCTTC,CASSLARLHSYNEQFF
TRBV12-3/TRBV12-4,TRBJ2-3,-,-,TGTGCCAGCAGTCTCGGGACACTAGGTTTCACAGATACGCAGTATTTT,CASSLGTLGFTDTQYF
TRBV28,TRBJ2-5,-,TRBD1,TGTGCCAGCAGTTTTATGGACAGGGGACAACCAAGATTAACCCAGTACTTC,CASSFMDRGQPRLTQYF
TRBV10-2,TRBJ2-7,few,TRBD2,TGCGCCAGCAGGAGAGGACTAGTCTACGAGCAGTACTTC,CASRRGLVYEQYF
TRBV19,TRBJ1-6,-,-,TGTGCCAGTAGTATAGGCAGGGGAAATTCACCCCTCCACTTT,CASSIGRGNSPLHF
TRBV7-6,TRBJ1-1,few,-,TGTGCCAGCAGCTCGCAGGGGTGGGAAGCTTTCTTT,CASSSQGWEAFF
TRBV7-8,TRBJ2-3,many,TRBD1,TGTGCCAGCAGCTTTACCCCGACACAGGGGGATACGCAGTATTTT,CASSFTPTQGDTQYF
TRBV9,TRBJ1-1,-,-,TGTGCCAGCAGCGTAGATGGGGCAAGCACTGAAGCTTTCTTT,CASSVDGASTEAFF
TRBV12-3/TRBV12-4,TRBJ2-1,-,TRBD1,TGTGCCAGCAAACCGGGACAGGGAGCTCCTAATTTAGACAATGAGCAGTTCTTC,CASKPGQGAPNLDNEQFF
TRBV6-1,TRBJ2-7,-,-,TGTGCCAGCAGTGAAAGGTTATCTAGTCCCTCCTACTACGAGCAGTACTTC,CASSERLSSPSYYEQYF
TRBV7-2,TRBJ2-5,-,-,TGTGCCAGCAGTTTTCTACCGATTTGGGGAGAGACCCAGTACTTC,CASSFLPIWGETQYF
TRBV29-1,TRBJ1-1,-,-,TGCAGCGGGGTGACAGGGAACACTGAAGCTTTCTTT,CSGVTGNTEAFF
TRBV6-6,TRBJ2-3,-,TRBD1,TGTGCCAGCAGTTACTTTCCTTTAGGGACAGGGACCACAGATACGCAGTATTTT,CASSYFPLGTGTTDTQYF
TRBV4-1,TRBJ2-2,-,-,TGCGCCAGCAGCTCGCGGATGAACACCGGGGAGCTGTTTTTT,CASSSRMNTGELFF
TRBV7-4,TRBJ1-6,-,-,TGTGCCAGCAGCTTAGAGGGGGGTGCTTCACCCCTCCACTTT,CASSLEGGASPLHF
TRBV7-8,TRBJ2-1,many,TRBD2,TGTGCCAGCAGCTCGCCTTCACTAGCGGGGGGGCCCGATGAGCAGTTCTTC,CASSSPSLAGGPDEQFF
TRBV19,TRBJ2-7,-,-,TGTGCCAGTAGTATGGCCAGGTCCTACGAGCAGTACTTC,CASSMARSYEQYF
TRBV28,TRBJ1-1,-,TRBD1,TGTGCCAGCACCCCGGACAGGGTTAAGAACACTGAAGCTTTCTTT,CASTPDRVKNTEAFF
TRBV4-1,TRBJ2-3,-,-,TGCGCCAGCAGCCCCACGATCGGCACAGATACGCAGTATTTT,CASSPTIGTDTQYF
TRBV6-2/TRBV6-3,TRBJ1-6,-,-,TGTGCCAGCAGTTACTCGGCAGGGGACTCACCCCTCCACTTT,CASSYSAGDSPLHF
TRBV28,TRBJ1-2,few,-,TGTGCCAGCAGTTTGGGTTTGGGGGGTAGGGACTATGGCTACACCTTC,CASSLGLGGRDYGYTF
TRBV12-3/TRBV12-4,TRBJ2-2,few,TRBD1,TGTGCCAGCAGGTGGACAGGAGTCACCGGGGAGCTGTTTTTT,CASRWTGVTGELFF
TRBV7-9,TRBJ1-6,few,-,TGTGCCAGCAGCTTCGGGGCGGCAGAACTCCACTTT,CASSFGAAELHF
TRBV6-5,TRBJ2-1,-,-,TGTGCCAGCAGTTACTCAGGGGTATCTATATTACCGGTCCTATCCAATGAGCAGTTCTTC,CASSYSGVSILPVLSNEQFF
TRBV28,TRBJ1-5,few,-,TGTGCCAGCAGCGTTCGGGGGTATCAGCCCCAGCATTTT,CASSVRGYQPQHF
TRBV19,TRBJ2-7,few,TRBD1,TGTGCCAGTAGTTTCAAGGACAGGGCGAACTACGAGCAGTACTTC,CASSFKDRANYEQYF
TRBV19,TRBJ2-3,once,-,TGTGCCAGTAGTATAGACGGGGGCACAGATACGCAGTATTTT,CASSIDGGTDTQYF
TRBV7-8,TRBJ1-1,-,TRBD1,TGTGTCAGCAGCCCCGGGACAGGGGGAGTGAACACTGAAGCTTTCTTT,CVSSPGTGGVNTEAFF
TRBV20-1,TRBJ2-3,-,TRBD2,TGCAGTGCTAGATCGCGGGGGGGATCTAGCACAGATACGCAGTATTTT,CSARSRGGSSTDTQYF
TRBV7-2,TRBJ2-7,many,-,TGTGCCAGCAGCTCGGCTGGAGCCTCGTCCTACGAGCAGTACTTC,CASSSAGASSYEQYF
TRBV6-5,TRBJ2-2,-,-,TGTGCCAGCAGTTGGGGGGTCGAGACCGGGGAGCTGTTTTTT,CASSWGVETGELFF
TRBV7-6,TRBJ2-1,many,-,TGTGCCAGCAGCTTAGGAGACAATGAGCAGTTCTTC,CASSLGDNEQFF
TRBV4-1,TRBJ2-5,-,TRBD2,TGCGCCAGCAGCCACGGGGGGGGCGCCCCCGAGACCCAGTACTTC,CASSHGGGAPETQYF
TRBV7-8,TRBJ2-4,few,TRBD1,TGTGCCAGCAGCTCATACACCTTAGGACAGGGGAACATTCAGTACTTC,CASSSYTLGQGNIQYF
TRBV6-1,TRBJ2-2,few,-,TGTGCCAGCGGGACCAACGCCGGGGAGCTGTTTTTT,CASGTNAGELFF
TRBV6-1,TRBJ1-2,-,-,TGTGCCAGCAGTGATTCGACAGGCAATCGCTATGGCTACACCTTC,CASSDSTGNRYGYTF
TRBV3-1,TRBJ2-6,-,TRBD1,TGTGCCAGCAGCCATGAGGGGGCGGCTGGGGCCAACGTCCTGACTTTC,CASSHEGAAGANVLTF
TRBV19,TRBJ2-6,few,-,TGTGCCAGTATCCAGTACTCTGGGGCCAACGTCCTGACTTTC,CASIQYSGANVLTF
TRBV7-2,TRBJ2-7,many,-,TGTGCCAGCAGCCCCTCCAGGGGGGGGGCCTCTTCATACGAGCAGTACTTC,CASSPSRGGASSYEQYF